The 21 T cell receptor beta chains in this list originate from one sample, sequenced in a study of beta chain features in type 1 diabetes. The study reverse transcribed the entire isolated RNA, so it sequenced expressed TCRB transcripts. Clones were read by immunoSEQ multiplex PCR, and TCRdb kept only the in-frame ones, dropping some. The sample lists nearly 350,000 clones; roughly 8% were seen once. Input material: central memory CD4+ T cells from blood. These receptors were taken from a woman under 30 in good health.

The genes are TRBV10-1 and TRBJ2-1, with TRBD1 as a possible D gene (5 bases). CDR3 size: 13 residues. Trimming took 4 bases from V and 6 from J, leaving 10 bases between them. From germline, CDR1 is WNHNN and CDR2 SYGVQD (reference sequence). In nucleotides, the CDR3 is TGCGCCAGCAGTGGGCAAAGGGGCAATGAGCAGTTCTTC. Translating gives CASSGQRGNEQFF.

The CDR3 here is CASSYSGPRGPSTQYF. The CDR3 coding sequence is TGTGCCAGCAGCTACTCCGGACCCAGGGGACCCAGTACGCAGTATTTT. The chain joins TRBV5-8 to TRBJ2-3, with D possibly being TRBD1 (6 bases). The CDR3 length is 16 residues. The V gene lost 3 bases and the J gene lost 8 bases, with 22 bases spanning the gap. CDR1 SGHTS and CDR2 YDEGEE come from the germline V gene.

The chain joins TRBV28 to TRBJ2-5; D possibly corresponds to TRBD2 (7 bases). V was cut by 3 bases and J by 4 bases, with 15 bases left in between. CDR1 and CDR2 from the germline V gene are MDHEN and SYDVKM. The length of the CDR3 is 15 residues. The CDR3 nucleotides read TGTGCCAGCAGTTTGGGGGGGGCAGCCCGAGAGACCCAGTACTTC. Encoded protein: CASSLGGAARETQYF. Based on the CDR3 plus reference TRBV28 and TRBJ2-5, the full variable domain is DVKVTQSSRYLVKRTGEKVFLECVQDMDHENMFWYRQDPGLGLRLIYFSYDVKMKEKGDIPEGYSVSREKKERFSLILESASTNQTSMYLCASSLGGAARETQYFGPGTRLLVL.

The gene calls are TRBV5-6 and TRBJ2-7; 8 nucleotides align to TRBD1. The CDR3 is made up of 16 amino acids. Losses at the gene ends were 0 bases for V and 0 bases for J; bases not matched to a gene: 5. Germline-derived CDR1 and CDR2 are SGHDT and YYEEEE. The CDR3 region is CASSLGSTGGSYEQYF. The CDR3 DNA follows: TGTGCCAGCAGCTTGGGTTCCACAGGGGGCTCCTACGAGCAGTACTTC. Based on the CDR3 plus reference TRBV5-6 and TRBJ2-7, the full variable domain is DAGVTQSPTHLIKTRGQQVTLRCSPKSGHDTVSWYQQALGQGPQFIFQYYEEEERQRGNFPDRFSGHQFPNYSSELNVNALLLGDSALYLCASSLGSTGGSYEQYFGPGTRLTVT.

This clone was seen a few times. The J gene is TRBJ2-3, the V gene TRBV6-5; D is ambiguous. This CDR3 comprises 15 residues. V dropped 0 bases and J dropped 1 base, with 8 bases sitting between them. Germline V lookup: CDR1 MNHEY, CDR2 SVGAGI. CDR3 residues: CASSYSSSRTDTQYF. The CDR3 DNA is TGTGCCAGCAGTTACTCGAGCAGCCGCACAGATACGCAGTATTTT.

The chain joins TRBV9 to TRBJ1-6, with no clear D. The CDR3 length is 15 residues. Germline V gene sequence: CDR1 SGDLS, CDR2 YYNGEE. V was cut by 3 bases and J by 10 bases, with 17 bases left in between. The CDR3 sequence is CASSESIGSQSPLHF. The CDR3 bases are TGTGCCAGCAGCGAATCTATTGGTTCACAATCACCCCTCCACTTT.

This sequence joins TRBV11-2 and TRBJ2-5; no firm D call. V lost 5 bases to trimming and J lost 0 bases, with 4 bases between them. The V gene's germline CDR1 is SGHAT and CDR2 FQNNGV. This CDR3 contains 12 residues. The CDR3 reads CASSRYQETQYF. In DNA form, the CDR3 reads TGTGCCAGCAGCCGGTACCAAGAGACCCAGTACTTC.

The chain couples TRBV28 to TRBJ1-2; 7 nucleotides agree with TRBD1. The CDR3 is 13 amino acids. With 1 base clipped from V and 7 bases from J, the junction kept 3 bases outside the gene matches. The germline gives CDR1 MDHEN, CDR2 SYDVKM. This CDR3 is CASSLSTGLGYTF. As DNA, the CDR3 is TGTGCCAGCAGTTTATCGACAGGGCTTGGCTACACCTTC.

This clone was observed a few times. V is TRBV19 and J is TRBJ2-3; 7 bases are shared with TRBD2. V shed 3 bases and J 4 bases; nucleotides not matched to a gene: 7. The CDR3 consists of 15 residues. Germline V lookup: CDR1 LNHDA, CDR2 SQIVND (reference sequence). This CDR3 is CASSMLREFADTQYF. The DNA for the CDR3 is TGTGCCAGTAGTATGTTGCGGGAGTTCGCAGATACGCAGTATTTT.

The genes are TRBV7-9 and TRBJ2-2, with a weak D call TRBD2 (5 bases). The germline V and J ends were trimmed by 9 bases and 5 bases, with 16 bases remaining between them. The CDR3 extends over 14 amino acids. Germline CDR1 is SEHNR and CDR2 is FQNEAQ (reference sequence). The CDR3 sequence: CASQVQEVTGELFF. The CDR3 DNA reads TGTGCCAGTCAGGTTCAGGAGGTTACCGGGGAGCTGTTTTTT.

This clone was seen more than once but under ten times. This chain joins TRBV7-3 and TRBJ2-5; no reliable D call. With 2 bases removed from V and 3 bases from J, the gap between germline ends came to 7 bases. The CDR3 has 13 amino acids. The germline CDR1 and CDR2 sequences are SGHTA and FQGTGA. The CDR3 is CASSLVAEETQYF. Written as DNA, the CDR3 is TGTGCCAGCAGCTTAGTTGCTGAAGAGACCCAGTACTTC.

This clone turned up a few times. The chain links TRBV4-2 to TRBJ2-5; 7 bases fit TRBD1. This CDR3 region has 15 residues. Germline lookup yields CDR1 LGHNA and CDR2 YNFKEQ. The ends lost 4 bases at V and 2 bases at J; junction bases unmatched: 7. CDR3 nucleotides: TGTGCCAGCAGCCCGACCTACAGGGGTCAAGAGACCCAGTACTTC. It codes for CASSPTYRGQETQYF.

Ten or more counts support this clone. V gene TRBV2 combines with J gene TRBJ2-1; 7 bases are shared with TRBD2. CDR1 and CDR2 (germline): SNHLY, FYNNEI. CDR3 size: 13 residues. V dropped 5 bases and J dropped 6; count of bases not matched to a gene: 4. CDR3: CASSTRLANEQFF. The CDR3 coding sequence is TGTGCCAGCAGTACAAGACTAGCCAATGAGCAGTTCTTC.

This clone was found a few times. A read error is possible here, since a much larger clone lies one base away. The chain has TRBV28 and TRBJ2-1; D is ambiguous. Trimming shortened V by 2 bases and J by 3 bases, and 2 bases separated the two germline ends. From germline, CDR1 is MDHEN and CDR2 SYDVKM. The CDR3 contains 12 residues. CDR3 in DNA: TGTGCCAGCAGTTTAGACTACAATGAGCAGTTCTTC. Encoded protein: CASSLDYNEQFF.

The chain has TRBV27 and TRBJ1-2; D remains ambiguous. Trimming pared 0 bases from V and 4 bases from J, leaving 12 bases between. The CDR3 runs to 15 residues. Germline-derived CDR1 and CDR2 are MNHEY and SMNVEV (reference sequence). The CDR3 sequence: CASSLSPAPGYGYTF. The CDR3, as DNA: TGTGCCAGCAGTTTATCTCCGGCCCCAGGCTATGGCTACACCTTC.

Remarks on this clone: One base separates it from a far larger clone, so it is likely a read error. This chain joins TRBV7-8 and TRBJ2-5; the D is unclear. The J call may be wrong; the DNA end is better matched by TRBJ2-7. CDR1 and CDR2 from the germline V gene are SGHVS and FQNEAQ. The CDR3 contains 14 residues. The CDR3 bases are TGTGCCAGCAGCCTAGGCGAGATGGGGTACGAGCAGTACTTC. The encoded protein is CASSLGEMGYEQYF.

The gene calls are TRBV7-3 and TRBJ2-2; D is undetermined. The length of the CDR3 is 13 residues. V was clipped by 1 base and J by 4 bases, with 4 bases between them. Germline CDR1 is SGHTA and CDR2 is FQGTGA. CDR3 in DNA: TGTGCCAGCAGCTTAATCTCCACCGGGGAGCTGTTTTTT. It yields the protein CASSLISTGELFF.

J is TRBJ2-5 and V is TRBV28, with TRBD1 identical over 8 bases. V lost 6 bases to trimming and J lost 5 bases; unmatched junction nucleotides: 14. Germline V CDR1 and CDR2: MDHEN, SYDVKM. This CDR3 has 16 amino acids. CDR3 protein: CASRPYGQGGGETQYF. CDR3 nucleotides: TGTGCCAGCAGACCCTACGGACAGGGCGGAGGGGAGACCCAGTACTTC. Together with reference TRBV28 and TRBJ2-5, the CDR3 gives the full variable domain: DVKVTQSSRYLVKRTGEKVFLECVQDMDHENMFWYRQDPGLGLRLIYFSYDVKMKEKGDIPEGYSVSREKKERFSLILESASTNQTSMYLCASRPYGQGGGETQYFGPGTRLLVL.

For the CDR3, the DNA is TGTGCCAGCAGCTTAGCCGCCCAACAGGCCATCTACGAGCAGTACTTC. Protein: CASSLAAQQAIYEQYF. The chain carries TRBV7-2 and TRBJ2-7; D is perhaps TRBD1 (5 bases). Germline CDR1 reads SGHTA; CDR2 reads FQGNSA. V was trimmed by 0 bases and J by 3 bases, leaving 15 bases between them. The CDR3 extends over 16 amino acids.

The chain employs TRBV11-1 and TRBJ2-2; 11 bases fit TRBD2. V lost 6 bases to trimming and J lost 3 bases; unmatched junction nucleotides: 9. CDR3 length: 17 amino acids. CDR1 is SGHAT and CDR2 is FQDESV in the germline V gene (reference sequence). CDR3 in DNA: TGTGCCAGCAGTCGAAATCCGGGACTAGCGGACACCGGGGAGCTGTTTTTT. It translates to CASSRNPGLADTGELFF. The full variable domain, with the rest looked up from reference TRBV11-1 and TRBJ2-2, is EAEVAQSPRYKITEKSQAVAFWCDPISGHATLYWYRQILGQGPELLVQFQDESVVDDSQLPKDRFSAERLKGVDSTLKIQPAELGDSAMYLCASSRNPGLADTGELFFGEGSRLTVL.

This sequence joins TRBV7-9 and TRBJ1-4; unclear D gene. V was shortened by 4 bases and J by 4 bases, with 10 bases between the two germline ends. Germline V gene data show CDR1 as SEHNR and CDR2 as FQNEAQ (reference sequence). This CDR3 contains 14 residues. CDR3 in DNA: TGTGCCAGCAGCTCGGTTCTGGGTAATGAAAAACTGTTTTTT. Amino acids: CASSSVLGNEKLFF.